These 20 T cell receptor beta chains were all obtained from the same sample, sequenced in a study of cytomegalovirus exposure and HLA in healthy donors. The PCR made use of 60 Vbeta and 13 Jbeta primers. Data came from immunoSEQ multiplex PCR; TCRdb stores just in-frame clones and leaves some out. The data contain 160,000 or so clones, 75% to 90% of them singletons. The sample was PBMCs. These receptors were taken from a man under 40 in good health and CMV-seronegative.

The genes are TRBV5-1 and TRBJ2-5; 9 positions match TRBD1. The V gene's germline CDR1 is SGHRS and CDR2 YFSETQ. Germline trimming cut 5 bases from V and 7 bases from J; bases unmatched to any gene: 18. This CDR3 is built from 17 residues. CDR3 nucleotides: TGCGCCAGCAGGCCCCGGGACAGGGTGGCTTCTAGGGGGACCCAGTACTTC. As protein: CASRPRDRVASRGTQYF. Together with reference TRBV5-1 and TRBJ2-5, the CDR3 gives the full variable domain: KAGVTQTPRYLIKTRGQQVTLSCSPISGHRSVSWYQQTPGQGLQFLFEYFSETQRNKGNFPGRFSGRQFSNSRSEMNVSTLELGDSALYLCASRPRDRVASRGTQYFGPGTRLLVL.

The CDR3 is CASSLADRAGGYTF. The CDR3 DNA sequence: TGTGCCAGCAGCTTAGCCGACAGGGCCGGTGGCTACACCTTC. The chain has TRBV7-9 and TRBJ1-2; the match to TRBD1 covers 7 bases. The CDR3 length is 14 residues. Germline loops: CDR1 SEHNR, CDR2 FQNEAQ (reference sequence). The J segment lost 7 bases and the V segment lost 0 bases, leaving 5 bases of the junction unmatched.

Only a few counts were recorded for this clone. The J gene is TRBJ1-4, the V gene TRBV6-9; TRBD1 agrees at 8 bases. The CDR3 loop spans 17 amino acids. The germline V gene encodes CDR1 MNHGY and CDR2 SVAAGI. The trim removed 8 bases at V and 7 bases at J, leaving 18 bases unmatched. The CDR3 DNA is TGTGCCAGCGAACAGGGGGAAGACAGGAAGGAGCGTGAAAAACTGTTTTTT. Its translation is CASEQGEDRKEREKLFF.

The rearrangement uses TRBV9 and TRBJ2-3, with 7 bases matching TRBD2. The germline CDR1 and CDR2 sequences are SGDLS and YYNGEE. With V trimmed by 0 bases and J by 4 bases, 11 bases remained unmatched. The CDR3 contains 17 residues. The CDR3 loop reads CASSVGGGAGAADTQYF. The CDR3 DNA reads TGTGCCAGCAGCGTAGGGGGAGGGGCGGGAGCGGCAGATACGCAGTATTTT.

This clone was seen once. This chain links TRBV6-5 with TRBJ2-7, with 10 nucleotides matching TRBD1. The CDR3 has 15 residues. The V gene's germline CDR1 is MNHEY and CDR2 SVGAGI. V trimming: 6 bases; J trimming: 1 base; junction bases outside the gene matches: 6. CDR3 DNA: TGTGCCAGCAGCCCCCTGGACAGGGGGTCCTACGAGCAGTACTTC. Protein sequence: CASSPLDRGSYEQYF.

This clone has just one count. The rearrangement links TRBV11-2 to TRBJ2-1; D might be TRBD2 (5 bases). Looked up from germline, CDR1 is SGHAT and CDR2 is FQNNGV. V gave up 5 bases and J gave up 2 bases, with 10 bases separating them. The CDR3 extends over 14 amino acids. The CDR3 coding sequence is TGTGCCAGCAGCCAGGCCGGGACCTACAATGAGCAGTTCTTC. Translating it yields CASSQAGTYNEQFF.

This sequence joins TRBV11-2 and TRBJ2-1, with TRBD1 as a possible D gene (5 bases). The germline V and J ends were trimmed by 1 base and 4 bases, with 14 bases remaining between them. Germline values: CDR1 SGHAT, CDR2 FQNNGV. The CDR3 spans 16 residues. The CDR3 DNA reads as TGTGCCAGCAGCTTAGTCGGCTACCAGGGTTACAATGAGCAGTTCTTC. Residues: CASSLVGYQGYNEQFF.

The chain carries TRBV13 and TRBJ2-7; tentative D call: TRBD1 (5 bases). Germline loops: CDR1 PRHDT, CDR2 FYEKMQ (reference sequence). V was shortened by 8 bases and J by 6 bases, with 14 bases between the two germline ends. The CDR3 contains 12 residues. The DNA of the CDR3 is TGTGCCAGCCAATACAGGAGAGGCGAGCAGTACTTC. It yields the protein CASQYRRGEQYF. Full variable domain (missing parts from reference TRBV13 and TRBJ2-7): AAGVIQSPRHLIKEKRETATLKCYPIPRHDTVYWYQQGPGQDPQFLISFYEKMQSDKGSIPDRFSAQQFSDYHSELNMSSLELGDSALYFCASQYRRGEQYFGPGTRLTVT.

The J gene is TRBJ1-2, the V gene TRBV27; tentative D call: TRBD1 (5 bases). Germline V gene data show CDR1 as MNHEY and CDR2 as SMNVEV (reference sequence). This CDR3 contains 13 residues. V dropped 2 bases and J dropped 9 bases, with 13 bases sitting between them. Written as DNA, the CDR3 is TGTGCCAGCAGTTTAGGGGCAGCCCAGAGCTACACCTTC. This translates into CASSLGAAQSYTF.

The CDR3 protein is CATSSRDRGGGYTF. CDR3 nucleotide sequence: TGTGCCACCAGCAGCCGGGACAGGGGTGGTGGCTACACCTTC. The J gene is TRBJ1-2, the V gene TRBV15, with 10 positions matching TRBD1. The CDR3 has 14 residues. V gave up 3 bases and J gave up 7 bases; unmatched junction bases: 5. CDR1 is LNHNV, CDR2 YYDKDF, per germline (reference sequence). Full variable domain (rest looked up from reference TRBV15 and TRBJ1-2): DAMVIQNPRYQVTQFGKPVTLSCSQTLNHNVMYWYQQKSSQAPKLLFHYYDKDFNNEADTPDNFQSRRPNTSFCFLDIRSPGLGDTAMYLCATSSRDRGGGYTFGSGTRLTVV.

The chain couples TRBV28 to TRBJ2-5, with 7 bases fitting TRBD1. The J call may not be correct, given that the DNA end is closer to TRBJ2-7. CDR1 and CDR2 (germline): MDHEN, SYDVKM. The CDR3 sequence is 14 residues long. As DNA, the CDR3 is TGTGCCAGCAGAGCATCCCCGGGACAGCACGAGCAGTACTTC. Translation: CASRASPGQHEQYF.

The chain has TRBV19 and TRBJ2-1, with a weak D call TRBD1 (5 bases). V lost 3 bases and J lost 15, with 18 bases in between. Germline V lookup: CDR1 LNHDA, CDR2 SQIVND (reference sequence). There are 13 residues in the CDR3. DNA for the CDR3: TGTGCCAGTAGTATCCCCCTCGGCCAGGGTCGGTTCTTC. Its translation is CASSIPLGQGRFF. Using reference TRBV19 and TRBJ2-1 for the parts outside the CDR3, the full variable domain is DGGITQSPKYLFRKEGQNVTLSCEQNLNHDAMYWYRQDPGQGLRLIYYSQIVNDFQKGDIAEGYSVSREKKESFPLTVTSAQKNPTAFYLCASSIPLGQGRFFGPGTRLTVL.

V is TRBV10-1 and J is TRBJ2-1; D ambiguous. Germline V gene data show CDR1 as WNHNN and CDR2 as SYGVQD (reference sequence). Trimming removed 1 base from V and 6 bases from J, with 7 bases in between. The CDR3 length is 13 residues. The CDR3 is CASSEYGANEQFF. In DNA, the CDR3 is TGCGCCAGCAGTGAGTACGGTGCCAATGAGCAGTTCTTC.

The rearrangement joins TRBV6-5 to TRBJ1-4; no firm D call. The CDR3 has 13 residues. The V and J ends lost 5 bases and 4 bases respectively, with 8 bases between them. Germline V lookup: CDR1 MNHEY, CDR2 SVGAGI. The CDR3 sequence is CASSQQLNEKLFF. CDR3 nucleotide sequence: TGTGCCAGCAGTCAACAGCTTAATGAAAAACTGTTTTTT.

This clone was observed a few times. The rearrangement links TRBV28 to TRBJ2-7; 8 bases map to TRBD2. The CDR3 has 14 residues. The V gene's germline CDR1 is MDHEN and CDR2 SYDVKM. J was trimmed by 1 base and V by 5 bases; bases with no gene match: 4. CDR3 DNA: TGTGCCAGCAGTAACGGACTAGCATCCTACGAGCAGTACTTC. This sequence encodes CASSNGLASYEQYF.

This sequence joins TRBV28 and TRBJ2-7; D possibly corresponds to TRBD2 (5 bases). Trimming took off 8 bases at V and 5 bases at J, with 13 bases between the two ends. Germline CDR1 and CDR2: MDHEN and SYDVKM. The CDR3 has 12 amino acids. CDR3 nucleotide sequence: TGTGCCAGCCGACCGGGGTCCCACGAGCAGTACTTC. Amino acid sequence: CASRPGSHEQYF. Full variable domain (rest looked up from reference TRBV28 and TRBJ2-7): DVKVTQSSRYLVKRTGEKVFLECVQDMDHENMFWYRQDPGLGLRLIYFSYDVKMKEKGDIPEGYSVSREKKERFSLILESASTNQTSMYLCASRPGSHEQYFGPGTRLTVT.

This chain connects TRBV7-6 to TRBJ2-1; 7 nucleotides agree with TRBD1. V shed 5 bases and J 8 bases; nucleotides not matched to a gene: 12. This CDR3 contains 15 residues. Germline assignment: CDR1 SGHVS and CDR2 FNYEAQ. CDR3 DNA sequence: TGTGCCAGCAGCCTGGGACAGTTAGGTTGGGATGAGCAGTTCTTC. Translation gives CASSLGQLGWDEQFF.

This sequence joins TRBV7-9 and TRBJ1-3; D remains unclear. V dropped 4 bases and J dropped 8 bases, with 6 bases sitting between them. The CDR3 spans 11 residues. From germline, CDR1 is SEHNR and CDR2 FQNEAQ (reference sequence). CDR3 nucleotides: TGTGCCAGCAGCTCCGCGTACACCATATATTTT. Amino acid sequence: CASSSAYTIYF.

This chain connects TRBV5-4 to TRBJ2-5; TRBD1 matches at 7 bases. This CDR3 contains 14 residues. Germline trimming cut 5 bases from V and 4 bases from J; bases unmatched to any gene: 8. Germline CDR1 reads SGHNT; CDR2 reads YYREEE (reference sequence). CDR3 region: CASRAGGYAETQYF. The CDR3 DNA sequence: TGTGCCAGCAGAGCAGGGGGTTATGCAGAGACCCAGTACTTC.

V usage is TRBV6-1 and J usage is TRBJ2-7; tentatively, D is TRBD2 (5 bases). CDR1 and CDR2 from the germline V gene are MNHNS and SASEGT. V lost 0 bases, J lost 3 bases, and 12 bases lay in between. There are 15 residues in the CDR3. For the CDR3, the DNA is TGTGCCAGCAGTGAAGCGTTTACAGACTACTACGAGCAGTACTTC. It encodes CASSEAFTDYYEQYF.